Reported below is one TCR beta chain. Its cognate antigen is unknown. One junction end disagrees with the germline gene, perhaps due to a read error. The CDR3 has 14 amino acids. Germline V gives CDR1 MNHEY, CDR2 SVGAGI. The template was RNA from unsorted bulk tissue. Distant lung tissue was collected more than 3 cm away from the tumor edge. Between August and November 2014, newly diagnosed, chemotherapy-naive lung cancer patients underwent thoracic surgery in China. The sample belongs to a study of tumor and adjacent non-tumor tissue in lung cancer. For the study at large: There were 11 to 12 adenocarcinoma, a couple of squamous cell carcinoma and 1 small cell lung cancer cases.

General study points: Top 100 clones took a larger repertoire share in normal lung.

TCRbeta libraries were built with three rounds of nested PCR, modified from ARM-PCR. Each CDR3 protein is one row after TCRdb ran MiXCR on the multiplex PCR reads. Of about 100,000 distinct CDR3 sequences in the sample, about 62% were seen once. This sequence joins TRBV6-5 and TRBJ1-2; the match to TRBD1 covers 7 bases. The source of this sequence is a man aged 25-40 years with non-small cell lung cancer. The sample consisted of distant non-tumor lung tissue. CDR3 bases: TGTGCCAGCAGATCGACAGGGTATGGCTATGGCGACACCTTC. This codes for CASRSTGYGYGDTF.